This record concerns one TCR beta chain sequence. Its cognate antigen is unknown. The germline V gene encodes CDR1 LNHNV and CDR2 YYDKDF (reference sequence). The CDR3 consists of 15 residues. Trimming left V 8 bases short and J 0 bases short, with 14 bases between. The data originate from a study of graft-versus-host responses after intestinal transplantation. About the study: For two to four years after anti-thymocyte globulin induction, all recipients took tacrolimus and steroids. Study-wide points: Allografts from individuals with graft-donor T cell macrochimerism displayed high graft-versus-host to host-versus-graft clonal ratios. Researchers found peak circulating GvH clone levels linked to early post-transplant HvG declines. Recipient marrow showed GvH clones, some seen first in ileum or blood.

Data came from immunoSEQ multiplex PCR; TCRdb stores just in-frame clones and leaves some out. The sample includes around 97,000 clones, about nine tenths of them seen just once. The TCR originated in a human donor who received an intestinal transplant. This chain links TRBV15 with TRBJ1-5; unclear D gene. The sample was unstimulated CD8+ T cells sorted from spleen or lymph node cells, taken before intestinal transplant. The CDR3 spells CATSARRNSNQPQHF. CDR3 sequence (DNA): TGTGCCACCTCAGCTCGGCGAAATAGCAATCAGCCCCAGCATTTT.